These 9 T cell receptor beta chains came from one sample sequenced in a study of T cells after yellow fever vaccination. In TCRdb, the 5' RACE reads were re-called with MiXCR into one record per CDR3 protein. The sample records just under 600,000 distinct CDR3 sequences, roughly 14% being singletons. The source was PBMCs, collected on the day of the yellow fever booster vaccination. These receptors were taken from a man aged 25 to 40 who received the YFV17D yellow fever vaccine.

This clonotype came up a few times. CDR3 region: CSARAGAKNTEAFF. CDR3 sequence (DNA): TGCAGTGCTAGAGCCGGGGCCAAGAACACTGAAGCTTTCTTT. The genes are TRBV20-1 and TRBJ1-1; D may be TRBD1 (5 bases). Trimming removed 1 base at V and 1 base at J, with 10 bases between. Germline CDR1 and CDR2: DFQATT and SNEGSKA (reference sequence). CDR3 length equals 14 residues.

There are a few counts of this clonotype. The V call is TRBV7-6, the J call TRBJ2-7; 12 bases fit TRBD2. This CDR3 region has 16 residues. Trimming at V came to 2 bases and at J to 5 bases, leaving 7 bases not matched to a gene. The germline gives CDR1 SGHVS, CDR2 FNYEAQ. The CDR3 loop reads CASSLRRLAGVDEQYF. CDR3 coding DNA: TGTGCCAGCAGCTTAAGGAGACTAGCGGGAGTAGACGAGCAGTACTTC.

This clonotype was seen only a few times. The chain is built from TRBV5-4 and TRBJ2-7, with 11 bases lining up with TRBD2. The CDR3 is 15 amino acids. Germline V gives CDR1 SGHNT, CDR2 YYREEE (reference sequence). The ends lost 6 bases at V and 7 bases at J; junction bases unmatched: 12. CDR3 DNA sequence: TGTGCCAGCACCCCTTCGGGGCTAGCGGGAGGAGAGCAGTACTTC. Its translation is CASTPSGLAGGEQYF.

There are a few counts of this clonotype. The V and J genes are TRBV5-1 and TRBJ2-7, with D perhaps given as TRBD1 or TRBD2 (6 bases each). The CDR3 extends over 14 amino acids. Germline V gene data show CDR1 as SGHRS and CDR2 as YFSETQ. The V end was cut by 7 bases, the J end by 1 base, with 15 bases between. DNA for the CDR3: TGCGCCAGCGCCACGGGGGACACTTCCTACGAGCAGTACTTC. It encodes CASATGDTSYEQYF.

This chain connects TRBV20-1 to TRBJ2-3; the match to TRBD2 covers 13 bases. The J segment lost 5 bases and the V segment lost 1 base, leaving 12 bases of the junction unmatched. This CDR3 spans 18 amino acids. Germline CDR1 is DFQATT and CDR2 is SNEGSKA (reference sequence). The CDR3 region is CSARGLTSGRAGVDTQYF. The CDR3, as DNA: TGCAGTGCTAGAGGTTTAACTAGCGGGAGGGCCGGGGTAGATACGCAGTATTTT.

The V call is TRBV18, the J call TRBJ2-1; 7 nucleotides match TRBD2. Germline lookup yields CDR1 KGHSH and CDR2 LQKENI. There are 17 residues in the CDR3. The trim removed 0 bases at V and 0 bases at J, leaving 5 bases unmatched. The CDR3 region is CASSPPITSASYNEQFF. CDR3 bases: TGTGCCAGCTCACCACCGATTACTAGCGCCTCCTACAATGAGCAGTTCTTC.

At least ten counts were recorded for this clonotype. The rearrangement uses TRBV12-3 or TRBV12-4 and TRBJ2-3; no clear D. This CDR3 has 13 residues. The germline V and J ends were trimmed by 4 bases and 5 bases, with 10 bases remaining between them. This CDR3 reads CASSSRSGDTQYF. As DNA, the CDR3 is TGTGCCAGCAGTTCGCGGTCTGGAGATACGCAGTATTTT.

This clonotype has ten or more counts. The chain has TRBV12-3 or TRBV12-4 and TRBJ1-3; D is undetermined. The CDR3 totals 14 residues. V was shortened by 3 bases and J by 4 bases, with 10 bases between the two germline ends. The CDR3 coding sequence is TGTGCCAGCAGTTTGAAGAGCTCCGGAAACACCATATATTTT. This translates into CASSLKSSGNTIYF.

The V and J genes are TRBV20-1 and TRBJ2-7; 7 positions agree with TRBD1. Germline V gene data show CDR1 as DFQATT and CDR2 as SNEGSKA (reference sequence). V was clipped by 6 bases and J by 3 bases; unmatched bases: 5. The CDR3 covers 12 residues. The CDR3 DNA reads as TGCAGTGCCCTCCGACAGGGCTACGAGCAGTACTTC. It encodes CSALRQGYEQYF.